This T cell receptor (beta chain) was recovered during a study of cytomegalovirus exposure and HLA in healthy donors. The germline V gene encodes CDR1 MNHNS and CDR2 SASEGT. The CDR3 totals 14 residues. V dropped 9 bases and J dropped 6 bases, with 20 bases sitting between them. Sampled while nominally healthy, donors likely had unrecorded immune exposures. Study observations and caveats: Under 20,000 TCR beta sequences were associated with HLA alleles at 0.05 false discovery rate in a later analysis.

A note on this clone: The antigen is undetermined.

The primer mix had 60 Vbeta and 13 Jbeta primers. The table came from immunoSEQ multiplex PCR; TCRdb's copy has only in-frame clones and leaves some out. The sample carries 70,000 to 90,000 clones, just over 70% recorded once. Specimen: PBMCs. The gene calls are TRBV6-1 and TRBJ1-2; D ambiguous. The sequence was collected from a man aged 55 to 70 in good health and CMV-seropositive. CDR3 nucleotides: TGTGCCAGTGAAACAAGGCTCCGGCTAGATGGCTACACCTTC. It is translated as CASETRLRLDGYTF.